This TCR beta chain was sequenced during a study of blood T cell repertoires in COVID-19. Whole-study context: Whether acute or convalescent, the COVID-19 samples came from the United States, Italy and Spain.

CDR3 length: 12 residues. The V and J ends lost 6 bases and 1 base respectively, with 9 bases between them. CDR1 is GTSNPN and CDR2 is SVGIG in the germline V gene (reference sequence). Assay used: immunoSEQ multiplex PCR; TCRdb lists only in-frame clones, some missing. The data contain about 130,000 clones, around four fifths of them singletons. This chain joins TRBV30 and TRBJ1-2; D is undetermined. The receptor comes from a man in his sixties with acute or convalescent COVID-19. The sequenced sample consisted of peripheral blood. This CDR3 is CACVGVNYGYTF. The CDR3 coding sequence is TGTGCCTGCGTCGGGGTTAACTATGGCTACACCTTC.